These T cell receptor beta chains were read from a single sample in a study of blood T cell repertoires in COVID-19. Only in-frame clones appear in the TCRdb table, and some are missing; sequencing was by immunoSEQ multiplex PCR. The profile shows 200,000 to 250,000 clones, approximately 86% of them singletons. Sequencing was performed on peripheral blood. These TCRs come from a woman aged 60-70 years who had recovered from COVID-19. Both conserved end residues are part of each CDR3. Fields, in order: V gene, CDR3 length, J gene, clone size, D gene, CDR3 DNA, CDR3 protein. D genes are given only for firm matches. The size field is filled for only some rows; it gives once, few, many or a size class.

TRBV28	14	TRBJ2-3	-	-	TGTGCCAGCAGTCACAGTGAAACAGTAGATACGCAGTATTTT	CASSHSETVDTQYF
TRBV11-3	14	TRBJ2-5	-	-	TGTGCCAGCAGCATAGGCGGGGACCTTGAGACCCAGTACTTC	CASSIGGDLETQYF
TRBV2	13	TRBJ1-2	-	-	TGTGCCAGCAGAGGGGAGGGGAACTATGGCTACACCTTC	CASRGEGNYGYTF
TRBV4-3	14	TRBJ2-6	-	-	TGCGCCAGCAGCCAAGATCTTGGGGCCAACGTCCTGACTTTC	CASSQDLGANVLTF
TRBV3-1/TRBV3-2	12	TRBJ2-7	-	-	TGTGCCAGCAGCCTGGAGGGATGGGAGCAGTACTTC	CASSLEGWEQYF
TRBV24-1	14	TRBJ1-1	-	TRBD1	TGTGCCACCAGTGGAGGACAGGGAACCACTGAAGCTTTCTTT	CATSGGQGTTEAFF
TRBV6-2/TRBV6-3	12	TRBJ1-2	-	-	TGTGCCAGCAGTTGGCAGGGGTTTGGCTACACCTTC	CASSWQGFGYTF
TRBV7-9	16	TRBJ2-1	-	TRBD2	TGTGCCAGCAGCTCACCCCCTAGCGGGGGGTACAATGAGCAGTTCTTC	CASSSPPSGGYNEQFF
TRBV4-2	13	TRBJ2-1	-	-	TGTGCCAGCAGCCAAGGGGAAGGGGATGAGCAGTTCTTC	CASSQGEGDEQFF
TRBV4-1	15	TRBJ2-1	once	TRBD1	TGCGCCAGCAGCCAACAGGGGGAGCCCTACAATGAGCAGTTCTTC	CASSQQGEPYNEQFF
TRBV2	12	TRBJ1-2	-	TRBD1	TGTGCCAGCAGCCAGGGGGCGAGGGGCTACACCTTC	CASSQGARGYTF
TRBV19	15	TRBJ1-3	-	-	TGTGCCAGTAGTATGGAGGGCATCTCTGGAAACACCATATATTTT	CASSMEGISGNTIYF
TRBV6-5	14	TRBJ1-1	-	-	TGTGCCAGCAGTTACGTTCGAGCAAACACTGAAGCTTTCTTT	CASSYVRANTEAFF
TRBV28	13	TRBJ2-7	-	TRBD2	TGTGCCAGCAGCCCGGGGGGGCCCTACGAGCAGTACTTC	CASSPGGPYEQYF
TRBV2	12	TRBJ2-3	few	-	TGTGCCAGCAGTGTTGCGACAGATACGCAGTATTTT	CASSVATDTQYF
TRBV7-9	13	TRBJ1-6	-	-	TGTGCCAGCAGCTTAGCCCTCGATTCACCCCTCCACTTT	CASSLALDSPLHF
TRBV6-4	12	TRBJ1-2	-	-	TGTGCCAGCAGTGACTGGAGGGGTGGCTACACCTTC	CASSDWRGGYTF
TRBV11-2	14	TRBJ2-5	-	-	TGTGCCAGCAGCCCCGCCAGGTGGCAAGAGACCCAGTACTTC	CASSPARWQETQYF
TRBV10-3	13	TRBJ2-2	-	-	TGTGCCATAACTGGGCAGGGAATCGGGGAGCTGTTTTTT	CAITGQGIGELFF
TRBV27	14	TRBJ1-2	-	-	TGTGCCAGCAGTCTGCGTTCGGGGGTCTATGGCTACACCTTC	CASSLRSGVYGYTF
TRBV11-3	16	TRBJ2-1	-	TRBD2	TGTGCCAGCAGCTTAGGTAGCGGGGGGGCCTTTGATGAGCAGTTCTTC	CASSLGSGGAFDEQFF
TRBV4-3	16	TRBJ2-5	-	TRBD1	TGCGCCAGCAGCCAGGCCAACACAGGGGGCTGGGAGACCCAGTACTTC	CASSQANTGGWETQYF
TRBV10-1	16	TRBJ1-6	-	-	TGCGCCAGCAGTGAGACCTGGACAGCCTATAATTCACCCCTCCACTTT	CASSETWTAYNSPLHF
TRBV5-8	12	TRBJ1-5	-	TRBD1	TGTGCCAGCAGCCCCCAGGGGGGGCCCCAGCATTTT	CASSPQGGPQHF
TRBV6-5	15	TRBJ2-7	-	-	TGTGCCAGCAGTTTTGACACGGCTCAGAACTACGAGCAGTACTTC	CASSFDTAQNYEQYF
TRBV7-3	13	TRBJ2-7	-	TRBD1	TGTGCCAGCAGCCGGGACAGCACCTACGAGCAGTACTTC	CASSRDSTYEQYF
TRBV19	16	TRBJ1-5	-	TRBD1	TGTGCCAGTAGTATAGCGGGCAGGGGGTCCAATCAGCCCCAGCATTTT	CASSIAGRGSNQPQHF
TRBV28	15	TRBJ1-2	many	TRBD1	TGTGCCAGCAGTTTCCTATCTCTACAGGGGTATGGCTACACCTTC	CASSFLSLQGYGYTF
TRBV19	14	TRBJ1-2	-	TRBD1	TGTGCCAGTAGTATCCAGGGGGCAGGATATGGCTACACCTTC	CASSIQGAGYGYTF
TRBV27	12	TRBJ2-7	-	-	TGTGCCAGCAGTTTACGGGGTTTGGAGCAGTACTTC	CASSLRGLEQYF
TRBV27	16	TRBJ2-2	-	TRBD1	TGTGCCAGCATGGGCCAGGACAGGGGTAACACCGGGGAGCTGTTTTTT	CASMGQDRGNTGELFF
TRBV3-1/TRBV3-2	15	TRBJ1-1	-	-	TGTGCCAGCAGCCAATGGGCCAGAAAGAACACTGAAGCTTTCTTT	CASSQWARKNTEAFF
TRBV11-2	17	TRBJ1-4	-	TRBD1	TGTGCCAGCAGCTTACGTCCTCCCGGGACAGGGGATGAAAAACTGTTTTTT	CASSLRPPGTGDEKLFF
TRBV9	15	TRBJ1-2	-	-	TGTGCCAGCAGCTTCGGCCGGGGAGGGGTGGATGGCTACACCTTC	CASSFGRGGVDGYTF
TRBV6-2/TRBV6-3	15	TRBJ1-2	-	-	TGTGCCAGCAGTTACACACGTACAGGGCTGGATGGCTACACCTTC	CASSYTRTGLDGYTF
TRBV5-4	15	TRBJ2-7	-	TRBD1	TGTGCCAGCAGCTTAAGGACAGGGGTCTCCTACGAGCAGTACTTC	CASSLRTGVSYEQYF
TRBV3-1/TRBV3-2	15	TRBJ1-1	-	-	TGTGCCAGCAGCCAAGACCCAGGGGCGGTCACTGAAGCTTTCTTT	CASSQDPGAVTEAFF
TRBV5-1	14	TRBJ1-2	-	-	TGCGCCAGCGCAGGGCAGGACGATAACTATGGCTACACCTTC	CASAGQDDNYGYTF
TRBV6-5	15	TRBJ1-1	once	-	TGTGCCAGCAGACCTCAGGGGCTTTCGAACACTGAAGCTTTCTTT	CASRPQGLSNTEAFF
TRBV28	13	TRBJ2-5	-	TRBD1	TGTGCCATCCGGACAGGGGGGGTAGAGACCCAGTACTTC	CAIRTGGVETQYF
TRBV5-8	15	TRBJ1-2	-	TRBD1	TGTGCCAGCAGCGCTACAGGGGCGAGCATCGATGGCTACACCTTC	CASSATGASIDGYTF
TRBV6-4	13	TRBJ1-1	once	-	TGTGCCAGCAGTGACGGTTATACAGGGGAAGCTTTCTTT	CASSDGYTGEAFF
TRBV7-9	15	TRBJ1-2	-	-	TGTGCCAGCAGCTTAGCGACGGGATATAACTATGGCTACACCTTC	CASSLATGYNYGYTF
TRBV24-1	18	TRBJ1-6	-	-	TGTGCCACCAGTGAATTGACCCTTTATCGCACTTATAATTCACCCCTCCACTTT	CATSELTLYRTYNSPLHF
TRBV9	13	TRBJ1-2	-	-	TGTGCCAGCAGTGGGGGGGCAATGTATGGCTACACCTTC	CASSGGAMYGYTF
TRBV6-6	14	TRBJ1-4	-	-	TGTGCCAGCAGTCCTCTGGAGACGCGTGAAAAACTGTTTTTT	CASSPLETREKLFF
TRBV27	15	TRBJ1-5	-	TRBD1	TGTGCCAGCAGTACGACAAGGACAGGGGGCGCGCCCCAGCATTTT	CASSTTRTGGAPQHF
TRBV10-3	15	TRBJ2-7	-	-	TGTGCCATCAGTGAGTCATCAGGGGGGTCCTACGAGCAGTACTTC	CAISESSGGSYEQYF
TRBV27	16	TRBJ2-5	-	TRBD2	TGTGCCAGCAGACTACTAGCGGGTTTTGACCAAGAGACCCAGTACTTC	CASRLLAGFDQETQYF
TRBV18	16	TRBJ2-2	-	TRBD2	TGTGCCAGCTCACCCCCCAGCGGGGGTCCCAATCGGGAGCTGTTTTTT	CASSPPSGGPNRELFF
TRBV12-3/TRBV12-4	11	TRBJ1-1	-	-	TGTGTCTCCGGGAAGAACACTGAAGCTTTCTTT	CVSGKNTEAFF
TRBV6-5	14	TRBJ1-6	once	-	TGTGCCAGCAGCCAGGGGCTAGACAATTCACCCCTCCACTTT	CASSQGLDNSPLHF
TRBV21-1	21	TRBJ1-1	-	-	TGTGCCAGCAGCAAAGCGCTTTTTGGGGCCGTCGGGCAGGCGATAAACACTGAAGCTTTCTTT	CASSKALFGAVGQAINTEAFF